This T cell receptor (beta chain) came from a study of T-cell reconstitution after alpha-beta-depleted transplantation in children. The CDR3 has 16 residues. The junction had 3 bases not matched to a gene; V was cut back by 0 bases and J by 1 base. Germline CDR1 reads KGHSH; CDR2 reads LQKENI. Unique molecular identifiers were used in preparing the TCRbeta library. Via MiXCR, TCRdb re-called the PCR reads, giving one row per CDR3 protein. The sample lists 65,000 to 70,000 distinct CDR3 sequences, 4% to 5% seen once, with approximately 17% in the top ten. This clonotype was recorded many times. Material: PBMCs, mostly from graft donor cells, obtained 180 days after TCRalphabeta/CD19-depleted stem cell transplant. V usage is TRBV18 and J usage is TRBJ2-3; 8 bases agree with TRBD2. This clonotype was sampled from a boy in the first two years of life who had a stem cell transplant for acute myeloid leukemia, so the T cells may come from the graft donor. The CDR3 region is CASSPPRGVGTDTQYF. The CDR3 nucleotides are TGTGCCAGCTCACCACCGCGGGGGGTCGGCACAGATACGCAGTATTTT.